Listed below are T cell receptor beta chains from one sample, sequenced in a study of CD8+ T cells in alopecia areata. Libraries were prepared by immunoSEQ multiplex PCR; TCRdb keeps only in-frame clonotypes and omits some of them. The repertoire holds more than 95,000 clones, with roughly two fifths as singletons. The sample taken for sequencing was CD4+ T cells sorted from blood. Receptors originate from a human donor with alopecia areata. Each CDR3 is given without its conserved first and last residue. The order of the fields is CDR3 protein, J gene, clone size, V gene. Clone size, where shown, is once, few, many, or a class for clones that have expanded.

CDR3: ASSVLRGSYT
J: TRBJ1-2
size: -
V: TRBV5-8

CDR3: ASSDRDRGRGTGELF
J: TRBJ2-2
size: once
V: TRBV2

CDR3: ASSATVNTEAF
J: TRBJ1-1
size: -
V: TRBV5-1

CDR3: SAREPFAQH
J: TRBJ1-5
size: -
V: TRBV20-1

CDR3: ASSGTGTYGYT
J: TRBJ1-2
size: -
V: TRBV7-9

CDR3: ASQKRDTTGEQY
J: TRBJ2-7
size: -
V: TRBV5-1

CDR3: ATSRDSTDTQY
J: TRBJ2-3
size: few
V: TRBV15

CDR3: ASSLGLALSYEQY
J: TRBJ2-7
size: few
V: TRBV7-9

CDR3: ASRRVGGYEQY
J: TRBJ2-7
size: -
V: TRBV19

CDR3: SVEERGGETQY
J: TRBJ2-5
size: few
V: TRBV29-1